Below are 22 T cell receptor beta chains sequenced from a single sample in a study of blood T cell repertoires in COVID-19. Only in-frame clones appear in the TCRdb table, and some are missing; sequencing was by immunoSEQ multiplex PCR. Of about 100,000 clones in the sample, just under 95% were seen once. Material: peripheral blood. The source of these receptors is a man in his sixties or seventies with acute or convalescent COVID-19.

The chain combines TRBV7-9 with TRBJ1-1; maybe TRBD1 (6 bases). The V end was cut by 5 bases, the J end by 5 bases, with 15 bases between. The CDR3 runs to 14 residues. In germline, CDR1 is SEHNR, CDR2 FQNEAQ (reference sequence). The CDR3 sequence is CASSRVQGRTEAFF. For the CDR3, the DNA is TGTGCCAGCAGCCGAGTACAGGGTAGAACTGAAGCTTTCTTT. The full variable domain, completed using reference TRBV7-9 and TRBJ1-1, is DTGVSQNPRHKITKRGQNVTFRCDPISEHNRLYWYRQTLGQGPEFLTYFQNEAQLEKSRLLSDRFSAERPKGSFSTLEIQRTEQGDSAMYLCASSRVQGRTEAFFGQGTRLTVV.

This clone was seen only once. The gene calls are TRBV7-8 and TRBJ2-1; 7 bases agree with TRBD1. The V segment lost 3 bases and the J segment 9 bases; nucleotides outside the gene matches: 5. The CDR3 contains 13 residues. Germline loops: CDR1 SGHVS, CDR2 FQNEAQ. The CDR3 nucleotides are TGTGCCAGCAGCTTTACAGGGGCAGGTGAGCAGTTCTTC. It encodes CASSFTGAGEQFF.

This clone was observed once. The CDR3: CASSGGSGNSYEQYF. CDR3 DNA sequence: TGTGCCAGCAGCGGGGGTAGCGGGAACTCCTACGAGCAGTACTTC. The rearrangement links TRBV7-6 to TRBJ2-7; 8 bases are a match to TRBD2. Germline V gives CDR1 SGHVS, CDR2 FNYEAQ. With 5 bases clipped from V and 0 bases from J, the junction kept 6 bases outside the gene matches. This CDR3 is built from 15 residues.

This chain connects TRBV7-2 to TRBJ1-2; TRBD1 might be the D (5 bases). CDR1 and CDR2 (germline): SGHTA, FQGNSA. CDR3 length: 14 residues. V gave up 8 bases and J gave up 1 base, with 14 bases separating them. Written as DNA, the CDR3 is TGTGCCAGCCGGACGACAGTAGTTAACTATGGCTACACCTTC. Its translation is CASRTTVVNYGYTF. Full variable domain (rest looked up from reference TRBV7-2 and TRBJ1-2): GAGVSQSPSNKVTEKGKDVELRCDPISGHTALYWYRQSLGQGLEFLIYFQGNSAPDKSGLPSDRFSAERTGGSVSTLTIQRTQQEDSAVYLCASRTTVVNYGYTFGSGTRLTVV.

This chain connects TRBV20-1 to TRBJ1-4; 9 nucleotides agree with TRBD1. Germline V gene data show CDR1 as DFQATT and CDR2 as SNEGSKA (reference sequence). CDR3 length equals 11 residues. The CDR3 loop reads CSGQGNEKLFF. Here the CDR3 DNA reads TGCAGCGGACAGGGGAATGAAAAACTGTTTTTT.

V and J are TRBV7-9 and TRBJ1-1; TRBD1 matches at 8 bases. This CDR3 is 11 amino acids long. Germline values: CDR1 SEHNR, CDR2 FQNEAQ (reference sequence). V trimming: 11 bases; J trimming: 2 bases; junction bases outside the gene matches: 1. This chain's CDR3 is CAGTGNTEAFF. The CDR3 coding sequence is TGTGCCGGGACAGGCAACACTGAAGCTTTCTTT. The full variable domain, completed using reference TRBV7-9 and TRBJ1-1, is DTGVSQNPRHKITKRGQNVTFRCDPISEHNRLYWYRQTLGQGPEFLTYFQNEAQLEKSRLLSDRFSAERPKGSFSTLEIQRTEQGDSAMYLCAGTGNTEAFFGQGTRLTVV.

The V and J genes are TRBV7-2 and TRBJ2-7, with 9 bases aligning to TRBD2. This CDR3 contains 14 residues. Germline V gene lookup returns CDR1 SGHTA and CDR2 FQGNSA. With V trimmed by 0 bases and J by 6 bases, 3 bases remained unmatched. The CDR3 coding sequence is TGTGCCAGCAGCTTAGCGGGACTAGCAACCGAGCAGTACTTC. Translated: CASSLAGLATEQYF.

The rearrangement joins TRBV7-3 to TRBJ1-2, with D unresolved. Trimming removed 5 bases from V and 4 bases from J, with 14 bases in between. Germline CDR1 reads SGHTA; CDR2 reads FQGTGA. CDR3 length equals 14 residues. The CDR3 loop reads CASSPTGASYGYTF. CDR3 nucleotides: TGTGCCAGCAGCCCTACCGGAGCGAGCTATGGCTACACCTTC.

The sample holds one count of this clone. This chain joins TRBV19 and TRBJ1-4; no firm D call. The CDR3 extends over 13 amino acids. Germline loops: CDR1 LNHDA, CDR2 SQIVND (reference sequence). Between the trimmed V and J ends, which lost 4 bases and 7 bases, there was a span of 10 bases. CDR3 sequence (DNA): TGTGCCAGTAGTAGCTGGCCTGGTGAAAAACTGTTTTTT. Its translation: CASSSWPGEKLFF. The variable domain in full, with the rest retrieved from reference TRBV19 and TRBJ1-4, is DGGITQSPKYLFRKEGQNVTLSCEQNLNHDAMYWYRQDPGQGLRLIYYSQIVNDFQKGDIAEGYSVSREKKESFPLTVTSAQKNPTAFYLCASSSWPGEKLFFGSGTQLSVL.

This clone was seen once. The chain links TRBV11-2 to TRBJ2-5, with D possibly TRBD2 on 6 matching bases. Trimming left V 5 bases short and J 5 bases short, with 15 bases between. The CDR3 contains 14 residues. Per the germline V gene, CDR1 is SGHAT and CDR2 is FQNNGV. CDR3 nucleotide sequence: TGTGCCAGCAGCCATTCAACAGGAGGGGAGACCCAGTACTTC. This sequence encodes CASSHSTGGETQYF.

A word on this clone: Other DNA variants within this sample encode the same CDR3. The rearrangement joins TRBV11-3 to TRBJ2-7, with D possibly matching TRBD1 (5 bases). The CDR3 length is 11 residues. Germline values: CDR1 SGHNT, CDR2 YENEEA. The germline V and J ends were trimmed by 4 bases and 6 bases, with 7 bases remaining between them. In nucleotides, the CDR3 is TGTGCCAGCAGCTCAGGGTTCGAGCAGTACTTC. It translates to CASSSGFEQYF.

The rearrangement links TRBV5-5 to TRBJ1-1; TRBD1 is a possible D gene (6 bases). Deletions cut 6 bases from V and 1 base from J, with 19 bases between. CDR1 is SGHKS, CDR2 YYEKEE, per germline (reference sequence). This CDR3 is built from 16 residues. CDR3 DNA sequence: TGTGCCAGCAATCAGGGGCATGCGAGGGCGAACACTGAAGCTTTCTTT. Residues: CASNQGHARANTEAFF. Together with reference TRBV5-5 and TRBJ1-1, the CDR3 gives the full variable domain: DAGVTQSPTHLIKTRGQQVTLRCSPISGHKSVSWYQQVLGQGPQFIFQYYEKEERGRGNFPDRFSARQFPNYSSELNVNALLLGDSALYLCASNQGHARANTEAFFGQGTRLTVV.

This clone was seen just once. CDR3 protein: CANNRDPSYNSPLHF. The CDR3 DNA reads TGTGCCAATAACAGGGACCCCTCCTATAATTCACCCCTCCACTTT. The J gene is TRBJ1-6, the V gene TRBV2, with D tentatively TRBD1 (6 bases). The CDR3 is made up of 15 amino acids. Trimming took off 10 bases at V and 0 bases at J, with 13 bases between the two ends. The germline V gene encodes CDR1 SNHLY and CDR2 FYNNEI.

This clone was picked up one time. This chain links TRBV6-4 with TRBJ1-2; tentative D call: TRBD1 (6 bases). The CDR3 length is 12 residues. V lost 5 bases and J 8 bases, leaving 12 bases between the germline ends. Per germline, CDR1 MRHNA and CDR2 SNTAGT. The CDR3 region is CASSSGAKGYTF. As DNA, the CDR3 is TGTGCCAGCAGTTCAGGGGCGAAAGGCTACACCTTC.

The chain recombines TRBV19 with TRBJ1-2; no clear D. CDR1 and CDR2 (germline): LNHDA, SQIVND (reference sequence). V lost 7 bases to trimming and J lost 5 bases, with 8 bases between them. The CDR3 is 11 residues long. The CDR3 spells CASMRSYGYTF. The CDR3 DNA sequence: TGTGCCAGTATGAGGAGTTATGGCTACACCTTC.

The chain joins TRBV11-2 to TRBJ2-3; tentative D call: TRBD2 (5 bases). CDR1 is SGHAT, CDR2 FQNNGV, per germline. V was cut by 6 bases and J by 4 bases, with 14 bases left in between. The CDR3 runs 14 residues. The CDR3 spells CASRLSGKPDTQYF. CDR3 sequence (DNA): TGTGCCAGCAGGCTTTCGGGAAAACCAGATACGCAGTATTTT.

J is TRBJ1-4 and V is TRBV7-9; D gene unclear. From germline, CDR1 is SEHNR and CDR2 FQNEAQ (reference sequence). The CDR3 sequence is 16 residues long. Between the trimmed V and J ends, which lost 1 base and 0 bases, there was a span of 9 bases. CDR3 nucleotide sequence: TGTGCCAGCAGCTTAGGAGCGTATGCAACTAATGAAAAACTGTTTTTT. It translates to CASSLGAYATNEKLFF. The full variable domain, in which reference TRBV7-9 and TRBJ1-4 provide the parts outside the CDR3, is DTGVSQNPRHKITKRGQNVTFRCDPISEHNRLYWYRQTLGQGPEFLTYFQNEAQLEKSRLLSDRFSAERPKGSFSTLEIQRTEQGDSAMYLCASSLGAYATNEKLFFGSGTQLSVL.

V and J are TRBV25-1 and TRBJ1-3; 8 bases agree with TRBD1. Unmatched junction bases numbered 12, after V lost 5 bases and J lost 3 bases. Per the germline V gene, CDR1 is MGHDK and CDR2 is SYGVNS. The CDR3 has 17 residues. The CDR3: CASSTGQGSFIGNTIYF. The CDR3 DNA reads as TGTGCCAGCAGTACAGGACAGGGCTCCTTCATTGGAAACACCATATATTTT. Variable domain in full (rest from reference TRBV25-1 and TRBJ1-3): EADIYQTPRYLVIGTGKKITLECSQTMGHDKMYWYQQDPGMELHLIHYSYGVNSTEKGDLSSESTVSRIRTEHFPLTLESARPSHTSQYLCASSTGQGSFIGNTIYFGEGSWLTVV.

Here the CDR3 reads CASSVGLAGVIFYNEQFF. CDR3 bases: TGTGCCAGCAGCGTGGGACTAGCGGGAGTGATTTTCTACAATGAGCAGTTCTTC. This chain uses TRBV9 with TRBJ2-1, with 14 bases that match TRBD2. This CDR3 has 18 residues. CDR1 and CDR2 (germline): SGDLS, YYNGEE. The junction had 7 bases not matched to a gene; V was cut back by 2 bases and J by 3 bases.

CDR3 amino acids: CASSQPLAYDNEQFF. The CDR3 DNA is TGTGCCAGCAGCCAACCCCTAGCGTATGACAATGAGCAGTTCTTC. This chain uses TRBV4-2 with TRBJ2-1, with D perhaps TRBD2 (6 bases). CDR3 length equals 15 residues. The germline gives CDR1 LGHNA, CDR2 YNFKEQ. V dropped 2 bases and J dropped 5 bases, with 13 bases sitting between them.

The chain joins TRBV3-1 (or the pseudogene TRBV3-2) to TRBJ2-7, with 8 bases that match TRBD1. This CDR3 spans 17 amino acids. Germline-derived CDR1 and CDR2 are LGHDT and YNNKEL (reference sequence). The V segment lost 0 bases and the J segment 4 bases; nucleotides outside the gene matches: 11. The CDR3 here is CASSQELRGTGDYEQYF. CDR3 in DNA: TGTGCCAGCAGCCAAGAATTGCGCGGGACAGGTGATTACGAGCAGTACTTC.

The genes are TRBV7-6 and TRBJ2-2; TRBD1 might be the D (6 bases). CDR3 size: 15 residues. Germline V lookup: CDR1 SGHVS, CDR2 FNYEAQ. V was shortened by 3 bases and J by 0 bases, with 8 bases between the two germline ends. This chain's CDR3 is CASSLRTANTGELFF. CDR3 nucleotide sequence: TGTGCCAGCAGCTTGAGGACAGCGAACACCGGGGAGCTGTTTTTT. Supplemented by reference TRBV7-6 and TRBJ2-2, the full variable domain reads GAGVSQSPRYKVTKRGQDVALRCDPISGHVSLYWYRQALGQGPEFLTYFNYEAQQDKSGLPNDRFSAERPEGSISTLTIQRTEQRDSAMYRCASSLRTANTGELFFGEGSRLTVL.